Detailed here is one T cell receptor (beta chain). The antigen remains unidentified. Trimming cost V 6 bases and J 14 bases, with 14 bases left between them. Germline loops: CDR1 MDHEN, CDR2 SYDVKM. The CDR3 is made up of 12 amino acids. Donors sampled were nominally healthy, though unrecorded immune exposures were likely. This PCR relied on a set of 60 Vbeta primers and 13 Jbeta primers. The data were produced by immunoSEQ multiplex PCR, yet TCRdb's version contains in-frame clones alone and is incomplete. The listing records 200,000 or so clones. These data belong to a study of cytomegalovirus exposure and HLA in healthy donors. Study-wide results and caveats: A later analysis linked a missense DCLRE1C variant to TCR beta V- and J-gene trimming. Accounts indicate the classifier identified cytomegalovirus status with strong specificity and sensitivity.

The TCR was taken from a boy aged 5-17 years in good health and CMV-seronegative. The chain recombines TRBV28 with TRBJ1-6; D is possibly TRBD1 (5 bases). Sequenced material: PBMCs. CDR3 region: CASSLVLGALHF. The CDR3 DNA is TGTGCCAGCAGCCTGGTCCTAGGGGCCCTCCACTTT.